This section outlines one T cell receptor (beta chain) sequence together with its context. Its specificity is unknown. The CDR3 length is 14 residues. The germline V gene encodes CDR1 SGDLS and CDR2 YYNGEE. V lost 4 bases to trimming and J lost 2 bases, with 12 bases between them. This sample is drawn from a study of OX40 agonist ivuxolimab in advanced cancers. TCRdb keeps only in-frame clones here, not all; method: immunoSEQ multiplex PCR. The sample holds approximately 69,000 clones; approximately 94% are singletons and the top ten take less than 20%. Whole-study results and caveats: Some of the lowest clonal expansion was seen in partial responders at 0.1-3.0 mg/kg. At 0.1 to 3.0 mg/kg and by week 6, CD4+ and CD8+ T cells in the blood had expanded clonally.

Systemic immunosuppression or a history of autoimmune disease excluded patients. V is TRBV9 and J is TRBJ2-5, with a weak D call TRBD1 (6 bases). This TCR was sampled from an adult with an advanced solid tumor such as melanoma, head and neck, liver or kidney cancer. The sample consisted of CD4+ or CD8+ T cells sorted from blood, taken in a trial of the OX40 agonist ivuxolimab. In nucleotides, the CDR3 is TGTGCCAGCAGCCCGCGGACAGCTCAAGAGACCCAGTACTTC. Its translation is CASSPRTAQETQYF.